This is a list of T cell receptor beta chains from one sample in a study of blood T cell repertoires in COVID-19. Only in-frame clones appear in the TCRdb table, and some are missing; sequencing was by immunoSEQ multiplex PCR. Of about 240,000 clones in the sample, around 86% were seen once. Specimen: PBMCs or T cells enriched from blood (not recorded which). The receptors stem from a woman between 40 and 50 years old with acute COVID-19. Both conserved end residues are part of each CDR3. Each record gives: V gene, J gene, clone size, D gene, CDR3 protein, CDR3 DNA. D genes are given only for firm matches. Size tells how often a clone was seen (once, few, many) or the class of an expanded clone, and some rows leave it out.

v_call: TRBV27
j_call: TRBJ2-1
clone_size: .
d_call: TRBD2
cdr3_aa: CASSILATSSYNEQFF
cdr3_nt: TGTGCCAGCAGTATACTCGCGACTAGCAGCTACAATGAGCAGTTCTTC

v_call: TRBV6-1
j_call: TRBJ1-6
clone_size: .
d_call: .
cdr3_aa: CASSEAFGRINNSPLHF
cdr3_nt: TGTGCCAGCAGTGAAGCGTTCGGCAGGATAAATAATTCACCCCTCCACTTT

v_call: TRBV24-1
j_call: TRBJ1-1
clone_size: .
d_call: .
cdr3_aa: CATSDSGYTEAFF
cdr3_nt: TGTGCCACCAGTGATTCAGGGTACACTGAAGCTTTCTTT

v_call: TRBV9
j_call: TRBJ2-1
clone_size: .
d_call: TRBD2
cdr3_aa: CASSASLAGGTNEQFF
cdr3_nt: TGTGCCAGCAGCGCATCCCTAGCGGGAGGCACGAATGAGCAGTTCTTC

v_call: TRBV19
j_call: TRBJ2-1
clone_size: once
d_call: .
cdr3_aa: CASSTQGEQFF
cdr3_nt: TGTGCCAGTAGTACACAGGGTGAGCAGTTCTTC

v_call: TRBV5-1
j_call: TRBJ2-2
clone_size: .
d_call: TRBD1
cdr3_aa: CASSLGTETGELFF
cdr3_nt: TGCGCCAGCAGCTTAGGGACAGAGACCGGGGAGCTGTTTTTT

v_call: TRBV9
j_call: TRBJ2-7
clone_size: .
d_call: .
cdr3_aa: CASSGGLTTEQYF
cdr3_nt: TGTGCCAGCAGCGGGGGACTTACTACGGAGCAGTACTTC

v_call: TRBV4-1
j_call: TRBJ2-1
clone_size: .
d_call: .
cdr3_aa: CASSQGLRERDEQFF
cdr3_nt: TGCGCCAGCAGCCAAGGCCTTCGGGAGCGCGATGAGCAGTTCTTC

v_call: TRBV5-1
j_call: TRBJ2-5
clone_size: .
d_call: .
cdr3_aa: CASSFFGERETQYF
cdr3_nt: TGCGCCAGCAGCTTCTTCGGGGAAAGGGAGACCCAGTACTTC

v_call: TRBV7-9
j_call: TRBJ1-1
clone_size: .
d_call: .
cdr3_aa: CASSFYTGENTEAFF
cdr3_nt: TGTGCCAGCAGCTTCTATACAGGAGAGAACACTGAAGCTTTCTTT

v_call: TRBV12-3/TRBV12-4
j_call: TRBJ1-2
clone_size: .
d_call: .
cdr3_aa: CASSKDRLYGYTF
cdr3_nt: TGTGCCAGCAGTAAGGACAGACTCTATGGCTACACCTTC

v_call: TRBV19
j_call: TRBJ2-7
clone_size: .
d_call: .
cdr3_aa: CASSLGGEGKYEQYF
cdr3_nt: TGTGCCAGTAGTTTGGGGGGTGAGGGGAAATACGAGCAGTACTTC

v_call: TRBV5-1
j_call: TRBJ1-2
clone_size: .
d_call: .
cdr3_aa: CASSLSRGLGYTF
cdr3_nt: TGCGCCAGCAGCTTGAGCAGGGGTCTTGGCTACACCTTC

v_call: TRBV19
j_call: TRBJ2-7
clone_size: few
d_call: TRBD2
cdr3_aa: CASSTETSGGSYEQYF
cdr3_nt: TGTGCCAGTAGTACCGAGACTAGCGGGGGATCCTACGAGCAGTACTTC

v_call: TRBV4-2
j_call: TRBJ2-7
clone_size: .
d_call: TRBD2
cdr3_aa: CASSQDPSGNEQYF
cdr3_nt: TGTGCCAGCAGCCAAGACCCTAGCGGGAACGAGCAGTACTTC